These T cell receptor beta chains were read from a single sample in a study of T cell responses to AZD1222 COVID-19 vaccine. Clones were read by immunoSEQ multiplex PCR, and TCRdb kept only the in-frame ones, dropping some. The data contain about 110,000 clones, 90% of them singletons. Sequencing was performed on peripheral blood, taken 28 days after the second AZD1222 dose. The source is an adult who received the AZD1222 COVID-19 vaccine. Both conserved end residues are trimmed from each CDR3.

v_call	cdr3_aa
TRBV6-2/TRBV6-3	ASSSVGSGGPGEQF
TRBV7-2	ASSSGLARNEQF
TRBV7-9	ASSPLRGSYGYT
TRBV5-5	ASSLLAGTSTDTQY
TRBV7-2	ASSSPRLAGIDNEQF
TRBV6-5	ATQYRVNSGNTIY
TRBV4-3	ASSRRRDTGELF
TRBV19	ASGWTTIY
TRBV11-2	ASSFTGNQPQH
TRBV7-9	ASSEGRTNYGYT
TRBV6-5	ASSYRDGQPQH
TRBV6-2/TRBV6-3	ASSHREGDF
TRBV19	ASSGGRGPSPLH
TRBV2	ASSDRRENTEAF
TRBV7-3	ASSLWGGSHNEQF
TRBV7-2	ASSLDGTSDKY
TRBV4-3	ASSQEWGQGQSPQH
TRBV11-1	ASSFRDSNYGYT
TRBV6-5	ASMASLGEYEQY
TRBV5-1	ASSLWAGDQPQH
TRBV3-1/TRBV3-2	ASSRGGEAF
TRBV5-1	ASSLAVQGAPNYGYT
TRBV23-1	ANPTEPDTQY
TRBV6-5	ASSRGQGGTEAF
TRBV11-2	ASSLQGPVGEAF
TRBV5-4	ASSFGTDYGYT
TRBV4-2	ASSQDAPGGQY
TRBV19	ASSSRDTVPGSPLH
TRBV10-3	AIREPGRQISGNTIY
TRBV7-2	ASSPSGGSSQF
TRBV4-3	ASSQGRDYTGELF
TRBV11-2	ASSSRGAGDEQF
TRBV18	ASSPDGINQPQH
TRBV6-5	ASSYSGTGELF
TRBV19	ASSKDRPGSGNTIY
TRBV2	ASTSRTGENSPLH
TRBV27	ASSSVDDTQY
TRBV7-2	ASSPRGGAGPQH
TRBV6-2/TRBV6-3	ASSSGTAGYEQY
TRBV7-9	ASSLAMNTEAF
TRBV9	ASSRAGAGAVTGELF
TRBV27	ASSSRQTMGTEAF
TRBV6-5	ASRGQGPDTQY
TRBV27	ASSSRDSGLYRPEAF
TRBV7-6	ASSLAPEDNEKLF
TRBV7-6	ASSPVGTGNYGYT
TRBV7-9	ASSLTSGVYNEQF
TRBV14	ASSQETGVGYT
TRBV18	ASSHGGSNQPQH
TRBV7-2	ASSSDNPPNTGELF
TRBV7-2	ASSLGGLASAGELF
TRBV6-5	ASSNAPTGYGYT
TRBV7-9	ASSLGGGDGYT
TRBV5-6	ASREWGTTAQAF
TRBV18	ASSPAGLGYTEAF